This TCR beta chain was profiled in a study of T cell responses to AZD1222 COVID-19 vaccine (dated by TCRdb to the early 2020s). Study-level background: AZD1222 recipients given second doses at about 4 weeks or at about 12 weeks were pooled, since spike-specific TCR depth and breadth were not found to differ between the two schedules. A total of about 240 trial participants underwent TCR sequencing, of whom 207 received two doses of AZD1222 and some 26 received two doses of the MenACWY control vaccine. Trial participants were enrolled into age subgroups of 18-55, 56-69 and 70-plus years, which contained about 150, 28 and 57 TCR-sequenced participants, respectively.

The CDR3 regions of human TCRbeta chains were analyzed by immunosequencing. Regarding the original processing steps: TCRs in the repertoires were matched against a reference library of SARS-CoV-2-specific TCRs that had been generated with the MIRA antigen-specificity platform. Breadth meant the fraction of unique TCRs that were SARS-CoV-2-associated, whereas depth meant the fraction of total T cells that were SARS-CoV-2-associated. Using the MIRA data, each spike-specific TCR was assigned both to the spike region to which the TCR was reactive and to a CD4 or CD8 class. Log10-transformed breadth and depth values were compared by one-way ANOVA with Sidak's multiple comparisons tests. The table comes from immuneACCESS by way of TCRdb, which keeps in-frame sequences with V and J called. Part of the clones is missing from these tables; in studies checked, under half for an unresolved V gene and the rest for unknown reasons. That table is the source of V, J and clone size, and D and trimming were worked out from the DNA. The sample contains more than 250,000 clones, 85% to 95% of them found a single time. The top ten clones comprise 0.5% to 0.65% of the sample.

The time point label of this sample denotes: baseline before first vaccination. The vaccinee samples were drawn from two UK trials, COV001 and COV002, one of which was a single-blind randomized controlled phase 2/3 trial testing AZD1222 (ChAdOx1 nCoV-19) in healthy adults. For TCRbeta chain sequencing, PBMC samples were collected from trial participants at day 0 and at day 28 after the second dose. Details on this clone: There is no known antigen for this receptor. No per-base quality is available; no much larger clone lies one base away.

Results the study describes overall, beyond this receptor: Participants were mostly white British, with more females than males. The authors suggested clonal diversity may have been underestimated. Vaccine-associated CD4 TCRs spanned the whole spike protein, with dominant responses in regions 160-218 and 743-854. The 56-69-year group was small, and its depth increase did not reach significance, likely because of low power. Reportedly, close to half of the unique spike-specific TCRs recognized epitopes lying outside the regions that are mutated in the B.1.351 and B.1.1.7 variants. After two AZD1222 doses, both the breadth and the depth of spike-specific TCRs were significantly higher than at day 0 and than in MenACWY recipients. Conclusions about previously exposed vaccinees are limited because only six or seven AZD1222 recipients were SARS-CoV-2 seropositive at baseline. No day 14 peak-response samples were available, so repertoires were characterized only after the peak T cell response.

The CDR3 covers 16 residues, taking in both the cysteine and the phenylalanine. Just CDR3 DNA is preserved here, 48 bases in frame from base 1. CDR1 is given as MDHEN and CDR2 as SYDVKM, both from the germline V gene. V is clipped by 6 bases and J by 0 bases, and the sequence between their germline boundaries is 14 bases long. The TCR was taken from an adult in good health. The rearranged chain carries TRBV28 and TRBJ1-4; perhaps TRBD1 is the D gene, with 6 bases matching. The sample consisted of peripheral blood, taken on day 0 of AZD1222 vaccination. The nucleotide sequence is TGTGCCAGCAGAGAGCACCCAGGGGCAACTAATGAAAAACTGTTTTTT. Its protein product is CASREHPGATNEKLFF.